The T cell receptor (beta chain) under discussion was sequenced for a study of shared clonotypes between healthy human individuals. Deletions cut 5 bases from V and 2 bases from J, with 3 bases between. This CDR3 contains 11 residues. CDR1 and CDR2 from the germline V gene are LNHNV and YYDKDF (reference sequence). A CD45RA-negative memory subset and a CD45RA+ naive subset were separated from the CD4+ cells. Concerning this clone: Its antigen is as yet unknown.

Clones were read by immunoSEQ multiplex PCR, and TCRdb kept only the in-frame ones, dropping some. The data contain 2 million to 2.5 million clones, almost 96% of them singletons. General study findings and limits: Non-shared clonotypes had lower generation probabilities than clonotypes shared by all four sorted-subset donors.

The chain has TRBV15 and TRBJ1-2, with D hard to call. The specimen was naive CD4+ T cells sorted from blood. Described subset: CD45RA+ positively selected. This TCR came from a man between 18 and 29 years old in good health. The CDR3, as DNA: TGTGCCACCAGCGGCAACTATGGCTACACCTTC. Translated: CATSGNYGYTF.